The clone carrying this TCR beta chain occurred once. This entry comes from a study of blood T cell repertoires in COVID-19. Study at large: Acute and convalescent COVID-19 samples came from the United States, Italy and Spain. Sample material is recorded as cDNA or gDNA derived from T cells, B-cell-depleted T cells, or PBMCs.

Germline values: CDR1 MNHEY, CDR2 SMNVEV (reference sequence). The CDR3 runs 14 residues. The V end lost 5 bases, the J end lost 1 base, and 12 bases lay between the germline ends. In the original analysis: Amplified reference gene primers provided the basis for estimating nucleated cell counts. Libraries were prepared by immunoSEQ multiplex PCR; TCRdb keeps only in-frame clonotypes and omits some of them. Clonal size and the V and J genes are those of that table, whereas D and trimming came from the DNA. The sample consists of about 280,000 clones, more than 75% of them appearing once. The material sequenced was peripheral blood. The chain links TRBV27 to TRBJ2-7, with a possible D match to TRBD2 (7 bases). This TCR was recovered from a woman aged 25 to 39 who had recovered from COVID-19. CDR3 protein: CASSPGGLSYEQYF. In DNA form, the CDR3 reads TGTGCCAGCAGTCCCGGGGGGCTTTCCTACGAGCAGTACTTC.